Given below is one TCR beta chain in context. Its specificity is unknown. This CDR3 contains 16 residues. The germline V gene has CDR1 MDHEN and CDR2 SYDVKM. Trimming took 3 bases from V and 4 from J; bases not matched to a gene: 4. The data stem from a study of T cell responses to AZD1222 COVID-19 vaccine. This table comes from immunoSEQ multiplex PCR, and its TCRdb copy is limited to in-frame clones, with some not included. This table holds over 110,000 clones, roughly nine tenths found once. Findings of the study overall: CD4 TCRs linked to vaccination spanned spike, dominating at 160-218 and 743-854. Samples come after the peak T cell response, not at day 14. Among those given AZD1222, only 5 to 7 were seropositive at baseline. The sample set comprised mostly white British donors with more females, and clonal diversity was possibly underestimated.

This chain connects TRBV28 to TRBJ2-1; 12 bases map to TRBD2. Sequenced material: peripheral blood, taken 28 days after the second AZD1222 dose. The clonotype was recovered from an adult who received the AZD1222 COVID-19 vaccine. DNA for the CDR3: TGTGCCAGCAGTTTCTGGACTAGCGGGAAATACAATGAGCAGTTCTTC. Its translation: CASSFWTSGKYNEQFF.